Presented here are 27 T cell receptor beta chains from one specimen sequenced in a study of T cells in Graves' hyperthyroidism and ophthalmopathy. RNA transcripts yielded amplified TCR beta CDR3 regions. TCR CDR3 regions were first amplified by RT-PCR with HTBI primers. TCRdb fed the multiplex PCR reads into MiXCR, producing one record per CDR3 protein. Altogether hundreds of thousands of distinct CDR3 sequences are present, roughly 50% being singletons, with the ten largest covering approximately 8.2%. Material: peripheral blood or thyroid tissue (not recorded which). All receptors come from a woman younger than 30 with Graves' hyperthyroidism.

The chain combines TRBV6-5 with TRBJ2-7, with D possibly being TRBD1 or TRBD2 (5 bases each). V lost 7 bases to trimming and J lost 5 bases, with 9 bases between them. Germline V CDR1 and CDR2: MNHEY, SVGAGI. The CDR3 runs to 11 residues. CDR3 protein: CASTRGHEQYF. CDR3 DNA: TGTGCCAGCACACGGGGCCACGAGCAGTACTTC.

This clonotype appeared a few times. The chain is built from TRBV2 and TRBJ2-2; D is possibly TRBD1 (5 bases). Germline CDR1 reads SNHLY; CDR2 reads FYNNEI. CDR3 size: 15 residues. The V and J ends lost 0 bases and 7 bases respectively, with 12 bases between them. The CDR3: CASSEAGPVDGELFF. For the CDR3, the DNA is TGTGCCAGCAGTGAAGCGGGGCCCGTGGACGGGGAGCTGTTTTTT.

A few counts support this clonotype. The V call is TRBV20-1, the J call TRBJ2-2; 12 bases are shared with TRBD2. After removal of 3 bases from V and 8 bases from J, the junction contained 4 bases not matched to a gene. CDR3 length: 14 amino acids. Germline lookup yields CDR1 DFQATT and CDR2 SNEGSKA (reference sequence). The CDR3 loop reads CSARTSGRSGELFF. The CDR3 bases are TGCAGTGCTAGGACTAGCGGGAGATCGGGGGAGCTGTTTTTT.

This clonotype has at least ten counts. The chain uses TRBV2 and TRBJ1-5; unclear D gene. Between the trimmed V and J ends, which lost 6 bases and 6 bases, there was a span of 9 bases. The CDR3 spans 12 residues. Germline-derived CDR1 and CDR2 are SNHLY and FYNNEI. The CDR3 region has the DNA TGTGCCAGCAGGGGGTCTTTTCAGCCCCAGCATTTT. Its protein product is CASRGSFQPQHF.

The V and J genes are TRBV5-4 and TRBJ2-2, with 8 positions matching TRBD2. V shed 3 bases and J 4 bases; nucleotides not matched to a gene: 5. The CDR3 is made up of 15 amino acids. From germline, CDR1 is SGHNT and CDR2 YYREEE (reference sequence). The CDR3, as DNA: TGTGCCAGCAGCTCCAGCGGGAGCGGCACCGGGGAGCTGTTTTTT. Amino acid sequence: CASSSSGSGTGELFF.

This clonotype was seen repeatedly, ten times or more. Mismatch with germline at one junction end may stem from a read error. In DNA form, the CDR3 reads TGTGCCAGCAGTGAGCCTAGCGGGAGTTCCGAGCAGTACTTC. Amino acid sequence: CASSEPSGSSEQYF. The rearrangement uses TRBV10-3 and TRBJ2-7; 10 bases line up with TRBD2. There are 14 residues in the CDR3. Per the germline V gene, CDR1 is ENHRY and CDR2 is SYGVKD.

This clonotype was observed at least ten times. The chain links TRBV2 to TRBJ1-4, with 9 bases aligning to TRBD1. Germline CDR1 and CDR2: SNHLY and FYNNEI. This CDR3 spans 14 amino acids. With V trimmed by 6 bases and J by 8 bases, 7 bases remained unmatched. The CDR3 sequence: CASSEGQGGEKLFF. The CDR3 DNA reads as TGTGCCAGCAGCGAGGGACAGGGTGGCGAAAAACTGTTTTTT. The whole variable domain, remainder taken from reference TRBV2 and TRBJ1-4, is EPEVTQTPSHQVTQMGQEVILRCVPISNHLYFYWYRQILGQKVEFLVSFYNNEISEKSEIFDDQFSVERPDGSNFTLKIRSTKLEDSAMYFCASSEGQGGEKLFFGSGTQLSVL.

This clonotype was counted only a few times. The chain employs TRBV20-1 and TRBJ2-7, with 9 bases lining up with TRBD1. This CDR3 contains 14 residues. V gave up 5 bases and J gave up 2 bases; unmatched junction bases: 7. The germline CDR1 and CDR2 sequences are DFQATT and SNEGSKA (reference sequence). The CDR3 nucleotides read TGCAGTGCTTCAAAAACAGGGGGCACCTACGAGCAGTACTTC. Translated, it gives CSASKTGGTYEQYF.

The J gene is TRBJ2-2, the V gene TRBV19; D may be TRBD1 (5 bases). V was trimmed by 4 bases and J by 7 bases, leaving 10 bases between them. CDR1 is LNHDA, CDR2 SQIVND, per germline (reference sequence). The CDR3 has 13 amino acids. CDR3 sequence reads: CASSKTVRGELFF. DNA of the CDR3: TGTGCCAGTAGTAAGACAGTGCGCGGGGAGCTGTTTTTT.

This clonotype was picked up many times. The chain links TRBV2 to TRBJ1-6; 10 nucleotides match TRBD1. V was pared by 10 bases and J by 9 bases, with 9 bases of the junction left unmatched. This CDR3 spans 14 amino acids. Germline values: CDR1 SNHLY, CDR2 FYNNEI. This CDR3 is CATAMGQGFSPLHF. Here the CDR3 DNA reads TGTGCCACCGCGATGGGACAGGGGTTTTCACCCCTCCACTTT.

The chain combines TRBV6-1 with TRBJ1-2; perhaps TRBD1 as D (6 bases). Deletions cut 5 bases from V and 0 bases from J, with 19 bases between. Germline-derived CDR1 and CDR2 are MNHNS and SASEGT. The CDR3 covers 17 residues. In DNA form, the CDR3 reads TGTGCCAGCAGTCTCAGTCGGTTCAGGGGTCCTAACTATGGCTACACCTTC. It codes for CASSLSRFRGPNYGYTF.

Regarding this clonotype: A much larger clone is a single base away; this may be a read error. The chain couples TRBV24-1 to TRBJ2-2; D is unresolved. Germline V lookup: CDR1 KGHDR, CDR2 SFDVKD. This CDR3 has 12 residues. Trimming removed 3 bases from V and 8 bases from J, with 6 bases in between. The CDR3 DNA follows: TGTGCCACCAGTGATGCCAGGGGGGAGCTGTTTTTT. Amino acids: CATSDARGELFF.

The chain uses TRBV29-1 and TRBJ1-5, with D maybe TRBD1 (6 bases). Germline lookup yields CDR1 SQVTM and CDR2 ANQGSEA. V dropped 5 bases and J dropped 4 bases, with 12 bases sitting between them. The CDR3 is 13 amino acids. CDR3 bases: TGCAGCGTTACGGGGACACGGAATCAGCCCCAGCATTTT. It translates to CSVTGTRNQPQHF.

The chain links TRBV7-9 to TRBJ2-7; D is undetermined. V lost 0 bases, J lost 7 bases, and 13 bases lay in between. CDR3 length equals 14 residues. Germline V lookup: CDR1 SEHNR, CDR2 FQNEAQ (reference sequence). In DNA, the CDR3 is TGTGCCAGCAGCTTAGCGCCGGATAGTAAAGAGCAGTACTTC. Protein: CASSLAPDSKEQYF.

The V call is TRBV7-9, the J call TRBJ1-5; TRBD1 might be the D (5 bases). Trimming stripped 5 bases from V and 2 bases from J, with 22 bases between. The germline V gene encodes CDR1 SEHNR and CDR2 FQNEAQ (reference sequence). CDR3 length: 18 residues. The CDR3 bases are TGTGCCAGCAGCCCCAATTTCGGGGCGGGTAGGCGCAATCAGCCCCAGCATTTT. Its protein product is CASSPNFGAGRRNQPQHF.

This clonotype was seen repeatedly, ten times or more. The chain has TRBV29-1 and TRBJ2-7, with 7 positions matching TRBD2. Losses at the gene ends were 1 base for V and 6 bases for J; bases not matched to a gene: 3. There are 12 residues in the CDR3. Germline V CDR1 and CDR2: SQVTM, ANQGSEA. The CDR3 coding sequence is TGCAGCGTTGAAGGGGGGGGTAGCGAGCAGTACTTC. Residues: CSVEGGGSEQYF.

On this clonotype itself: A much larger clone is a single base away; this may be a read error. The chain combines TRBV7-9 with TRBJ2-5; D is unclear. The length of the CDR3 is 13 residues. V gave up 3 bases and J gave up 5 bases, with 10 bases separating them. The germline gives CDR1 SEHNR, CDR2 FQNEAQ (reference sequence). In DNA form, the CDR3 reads TGTGCCAGCAGCTTCAGCTCCGAGGAGACCCAGTACTTC. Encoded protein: CASSFSSEETQYF.

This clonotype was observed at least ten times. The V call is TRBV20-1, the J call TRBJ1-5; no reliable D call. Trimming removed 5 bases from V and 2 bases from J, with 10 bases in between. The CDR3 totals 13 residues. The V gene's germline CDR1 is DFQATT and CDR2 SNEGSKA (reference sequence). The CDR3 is CSAPSTGNQPQHF. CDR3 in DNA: TGCAGTGCTCCCAGTACCGGCAATCAGCCCCAGCATTTT.

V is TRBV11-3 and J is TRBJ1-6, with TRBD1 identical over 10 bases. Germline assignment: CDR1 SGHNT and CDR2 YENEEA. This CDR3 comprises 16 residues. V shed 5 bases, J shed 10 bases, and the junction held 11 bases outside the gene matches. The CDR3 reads CASSNTGTGVGSPLHF. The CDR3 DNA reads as TGTGCCAGCAGCAACACCGGGACAGGGGTTGGCTCACCCCTCCACTTT.

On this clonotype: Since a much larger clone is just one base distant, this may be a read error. CDR3 in DNA: TGTGCCAGCGTGAAGACCCAGTACTTC. Amino acids: CASVKTQYF. V gene TRBV2 combines with J gene TRBJ2-5; D is unresolved. CDR1 and CDR2 (germline): SNHLY, FYNNEI. V lost 8 bases to trimming and J lost 6 bases, with 4 bases between them. There are 9 residues in the CDR3.

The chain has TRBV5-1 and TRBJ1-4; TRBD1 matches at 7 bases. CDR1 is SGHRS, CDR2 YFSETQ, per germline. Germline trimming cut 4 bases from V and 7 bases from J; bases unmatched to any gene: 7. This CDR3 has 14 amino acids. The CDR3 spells CASSPDRRTEKLFF. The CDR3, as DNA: TGCGCCAGCAGCCCGGACAGGCGTACTGAAAAACTGTTTTTT.

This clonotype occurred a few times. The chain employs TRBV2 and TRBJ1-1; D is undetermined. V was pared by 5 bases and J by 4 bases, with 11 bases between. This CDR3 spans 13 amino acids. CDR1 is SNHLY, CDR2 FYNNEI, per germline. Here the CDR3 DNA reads TGTGCCAGCAGTTTATCAACCCCCACTGAAGCTTTCTTT. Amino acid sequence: CASSLSTPTEAFF.

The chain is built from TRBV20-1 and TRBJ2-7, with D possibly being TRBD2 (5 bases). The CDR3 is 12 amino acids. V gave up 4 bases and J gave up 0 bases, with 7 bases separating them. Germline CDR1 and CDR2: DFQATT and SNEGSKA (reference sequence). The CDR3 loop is CSATTSSYEQYF. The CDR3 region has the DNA TGCAGTGCTACCACTAGCTCCTACGAGCAGTACTTC.

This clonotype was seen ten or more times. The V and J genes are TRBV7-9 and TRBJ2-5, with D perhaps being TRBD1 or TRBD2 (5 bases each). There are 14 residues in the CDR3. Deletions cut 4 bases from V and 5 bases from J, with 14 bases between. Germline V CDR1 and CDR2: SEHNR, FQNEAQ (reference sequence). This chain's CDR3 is CASSSGTAAETQYF. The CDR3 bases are TGTGCCAGCAGCTCAGGGACGGCCGCGGAGACCCAGTACTTC.

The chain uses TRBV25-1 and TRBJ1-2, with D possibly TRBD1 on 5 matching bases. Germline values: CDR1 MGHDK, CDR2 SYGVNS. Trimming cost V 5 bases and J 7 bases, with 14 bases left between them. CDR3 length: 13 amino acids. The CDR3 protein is CASSTSGIPGYTF. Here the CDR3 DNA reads TGTGCCAGCAGTACCTCAGGGATCCCTGGCTACACCTTC.

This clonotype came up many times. The CDR3 region is CSVDAGDGYTF. Written as DNA, the CDR3 is TGCAGCGTTGATGCGGGGGACGGCTACACCTTC. V gene TRBV29-1 combines with J gene TRBJ1-2; a possible D gene is TRBD1 (5 bases). This CDR3 has 11 residues. The V gene lost 3 bases and the J gene lost 8 bases, with 10 bases spanning the gap. Looked up from germline, CDR1 is SQVTM and CDR2 is ANQGSEA.

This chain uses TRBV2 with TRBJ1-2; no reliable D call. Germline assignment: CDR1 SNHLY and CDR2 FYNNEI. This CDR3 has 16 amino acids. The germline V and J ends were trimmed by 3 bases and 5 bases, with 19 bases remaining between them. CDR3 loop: CASSEGRGVERYGYTF. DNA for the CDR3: TGTGCCAGCAGTGAGGGCCGGGGTGTTGAGCGGTATGGCTACACCTTC.